This TCR beta chain was sequenced in a study of Ad26.COV2.S vaccination and SARS-CoV-2 variants. As for the study in general: Dosing was one shot or two shots 56 days apart. Study results and limitations: Ad26.COV2.S recipients had broader spike-specific TCRs (P = 0.0014).

Remarks on this clone: Its antigen is undetermined.

The CDR3 has 14 amino acids. V shed 7 bases and J shed 2 bases, with 14 bases lying between them. CDR1 MNHEY and CDR2 SVGAGI come from the germline V gene. Libraries were prepared by immunoSEQ multiplex PCR; TCRdb keeps only in-frame clonotypes and omits some of them. Counted here are about 320,000 clones, about 82% occurring once; the ten biggest clones make up roughly 2.1%. Treatment denoted: some 20 received Ad26.COV2.S at low or high dose, single or two shots; roughly five received placebo; per-sample allocation not given. Collection of the samples took place on day 63 after the first injection of vaccine or placebo. Expressing Wuhan-strain SARS-CoV-2 spike, an Ad26 vector served as the vaccine.

The V and J genes are TRBV6-5 and TRBJ2-5; tentative D call: TRBD2 (6 bases). This sample comprised peripheral blood, obtained in a trial of Ad26.COV2.S vaccine versus placebo. The receptor was isolated from a person between 18 and 59 years old who received the Ad26.COV2.S COVID-19 vaccine or a placebo. In nucleotides, the CDR3 is TGTGCCAGCAAAGGGGACTGGGTGCAAGAGACCCAGTACTTC. The encoded protein is CASKGDWVQETQYF.